The rows below give T cell receptor beta chains drawn from one sample of a study of T-cell reconstitution after alpha-beta-depleted transplantation in children. Each CDR3 protein gets one entry after TCRdb re-called the PCR reads with MiXCR. The table records 450,000 to 600,000 distinct CDR3 sequences, roughly 33% of them present only once. The material was PBMCs from the stem cell graft donor, obtained from the stem cell graft. These receptors all come from a human donor who donated a stem cell graft to a child with aplastic anemia. CDR3s include the opening cysteine and the closing phenylalanine or tryptophan. D genes are given only for firm matches. Only some rows state a clone size, as once, few, many or a class for expanded clones.

d_call	v_call	clone_size	j_call	cdr3_aa	cdr3_nt
.	TRBV27	.	TRBJ2-2	CASSYREYTGELFF	TGTGCCAGCAGTTACAGGGAGTACACCGGGGAGCTGTTTTTT
TRBD1	TRBV2	few	TRBJ2-6	CASTLLRDRQTGANVLTF	TGTGCCAGCACTCTACTCCGGGACAGACAAACTGGGGCCAACGTCCTGACTTTC
.	TRBV7-2	.	TRBJ2-5	CASSLIGGMETQYF	TGTGCCAGCAGCTTAATTGGGGGCATGGAGACCCAGTACTTC
.	TRBV20-1	few	TRBJ2-1	CSACTLRQPYNEQFF	TGCAGTGCCTGCACCCTCCGGCAGCCCTACAATGAGCAGTTCTTC
.	TRBV12-3/TRBV12-4	.	TRBJ1-2	CASSLNTDGLF	TGTGCCAGCAGCCTTAACACGGACGGGCTTTTC
TRBD2	TRBV11-2	.	TRBJ2-3	CASSLVGTTAIAGADTQYF	TGTGCCAGCAGCTTAGTGGGCACGACGGCAATAGCGGGAGCAGATACGCAGTATTTT
TRBD1	TRBV6-5	few	TRBJ2-2	CASSLGQGPTGELFF	TGTGCCAGCAGCTTAGGACAGGGTCCTACCGGGGAGCTGTTTTTT
.	TRBV12-3/TRBV12-4	.	TRBJ2-5	CASSFGSRLTQYF	TGTGCCAGCAGTTTCGGCTCCAGACTAACCCAGTACTTC
.	TRBV5-1	.	TRBJ2-1	CASSIGTANEQFF	TGCGCCAGCAGCATTGGGACTGCCAATGAGCAGTTCTTC
.	TRBV20-1	few	TRBJ1-1	CSARIPRGLMNTEAFF	TGCAGTGCTAGAATCCCCAGGGGTTTGATGAACACTGAAGCTTTCTTT
.	TRBV6-1	few	TRBJ2-4	CASRGGGGNIQYF	TGTGCCAGCAGGGGAGGGGGTGGGAACATTCAGTACTTC
.	TRBV28	few	TRBJ2-1	CASNRARSSYNEQFF	TGTGCCAGCAATCGAGCGAGAAGCTCCTACAATGAGCAGTTCTTC
.	TRBV9	many	TRBJ1-1	CASSVGGTEAFF	TGTGCCAGCAGCGTAGGCGGCACTGAAGCTTTCTTT
TRBD1	TRBV20-1	.	TRBJ1-2	CSARELGQGRGYTF	TGCAGTGCTAGAGAGCTCGGACAGGGTCGCGGCTACACCTTC
TRBD2	TRBV5-1	few	TRBJ2-5	CASSSGRAQETQYF	TGCGCCAGCAGCTCGGGGAGGGCCCAAGAGACCCAGTACTTC
.	TRBV9	.	TRBJ2-1	CASSVVSLGNEQFF	TGTGCCAGCAGCGTAGTTTCTCTGGGGAATGAGCAGTTCTTC
.	TRBV5-1	many	TRBJ2-3	CASSLSADTQYF	TGTGCCAGCAGCTTGAGCGCAGATACGCAGTATTTT
.	TRBV6-1	.	TRBJ1-4	CASKGGGNEKLFF	TGTGCCAGCAAGGGAGGGGGTAATGAAAAACTGTTTTTT
.	TRBV29-1	few	TRBJ2-1	CSVEFESHYNEQFF	TGCAGCGTTGAATTTGAATCGCATTACAATGAGCAGTTCTTC
.	TRBV7-9	.	TRBJ2-1	CASSLEGRDDEQFF	TGTGCCAGCAGCTTAGAAGGCAGGGACGATGAGCAGTTCTTC
.	TRBV5-1	few	TRBJ2-5	CASTDPTGNQETQYF	TGCGCCAGCACCGACCCAACGGGCAACCAAGAGACCCAGTACTTC
TRBD1	TRBV15	few	TRBJ1-2	CATSVGTDYGYTF	TGTGCCACCAGCGTCGGGACAGACTATGGCTACACCTTC
TRBD2	TRBV4-3	few	TRBJ2-3	CASSPTSGSSARYTQYF	TGCGCCAGCAGCCCAACTAGCGGGAGCTCAGCACGTTATACGCAGTATTTT